The 5 T cell receptor beta chains listed next were all sequenced from one sample in a study of human T cells and chemical hapten exposure. MiXCR, applied by TCRdb to the RACE reads, yields one record per CDR3 protein. The sample has tens of thousands of distinct CDR3 sequences; roughly a tenth are singletons. Noted time point: pre-sensitization, week 0. The treatment is: therapeutic diphenylcyclopropenone sensitization with weekly scalp DPC. The sample consisted of whole blood, taken in connection with sensitization to the hapten diphenylcyclopropenone (DPC). The receptors derive from a middle-aged woman with alopecia areata. Some clones in this sample may be carry-over from other donors' samples.

This clonotype has just a few counts. This rearrangement joins TRBV7-2 to TRBJ2-7; 8 bases are shared with TRBD2. Germline V gives CDR1 SGHTA, CDR2 FQGNSA. CDR3 length: 15 amino acids. J was trimmed by 1 base and V by 1 base; bases with no gene match: 3. The CDR3, as DNA: TGTGCCAGCAGCTTAGTGGCTAGCGGGTCCTACGAGCAGTACTTC. Amino acids: CASSLVASGSYEQYF.

The CDR3 protein is CASSLPSRGWDEQFF. In DNA form, the CDR3 reads TGTGCCAGCAGTTTACCTTCGAGGGGCTGGGATGAGCAGTTCTTC. The rearrangement uses TRBV27 and TRBJ2-1; D could derive from TRBD1 or TRBD2 (5 bases each). V was cut by 2 bases and J by 8 bases, with 16 bases left in between. Germline loops: CDR1 MNHEY, CDR2 SMNVEV (reference sequence). The length of the CDR3 is 15 residues.

V and J are TRBV20-1 and TRBJ2-1, with D uncertain. Looked up from germline, CDR1 is DFQATT and CDR2 is SNEGSKA (reference sequence). The CDR3 totals 13 residues. The V end was cut by 4 bases, the J end by 5 bases, with 12 bases between. Here the CDR3 reads CSANEVTHNEQFF. For the CDR3, the DNA is TGCAGTGCTAACGAGGTTACCCACAATGAGCAGTTCTTC.

The V call is TRBV15, the J call TRBJ1-2; TRBD1 agrees at 9 bases. The CDR3 loop spans 14 amino acids. J lost 4 bases, V lost 0 bases, and 0 bases had no gene match. Germline V lookup: CDR1 LNHNV, CDR2 YYDKDF (reference sequence). The chain's CDR3 is CATSREQGAYGYTF. CDR3 coding DNA: TGTGCCACCAGCAGAGAACAGGGGGCCTATGGCTACACCTTC.

This clonotype was detected many times. The rearrangement joins TRBV7-2 to TRBJ1-2; D gene ambiguous. V shed 1 base and J shed 8 bases, with 8 bases lying between them. The CDR3 spans 12 residues. Germline assignment: CDR1 SGHTA and CDR2 FQGNSA. Here the CDR3 reads CASSLGVLGYTF. The DNA for the CDR3 is TGTGCCAGCAGCTTAGGGGTTCTAGGCTACACCTTC.